The 4 T cell receptor beta chains below all came from one sample that was sequenced in a study of CD8 T cells in ankylosing spondylitis. Overall study findings and caveats: Seemingly characteristic of ankylosing spondylitis blood was a TCR beta motif consisting of about 8 highly homologous variants.

These receptors are not linked to any known antigen. TCRdb re-analysed the 5' RACE reads in MiXCR, keeping a single row per CDR3 protein. The sample records 750,000 to 850,000 distinct CDR3 sequences, 10% to 15% being singletons. What was sequenced was blood, either unsorted or a sorted T cell fraction (not recorded which). The receptors derive from a male donor with ankylosing spondylitis.

This clonotype was seen ten or more times. Germline and junction disagree at one end, which may indicate a read error. This rearrangement joins TRBV5-1 to TRBJ2-7; D is possibly TRBD1 or TRBD2 (5 bases each). CDR1 is SGHRS, CDR2 YFSETQ, per germline. The CDR3 consists of 13 residues. This chain's CDR3 is CASSSLSSGPGHF. The DNA of the CDR3 is TGCGCCAGCAGTTCTTTAAGCAGTGGGCCGGGGCACTTC.

This clonotype was recorded many times. V gene TRBV12-3 or TRBV12-4 combines with J gene TRBJ1-2; unclear D gene. V was trimmed by 4 bases and J by 8 bases, leaving 11 bases between them. The CDR3 loop spans 12 amino acids. CDR3 in amino acids: CASSSLSGGYTF. CDR3 nucleotide sequence: TGTGCCAGCAGTTCCCTGAGTGGAGGCTACACCTTC.

V is TRBV20-1 and J is TRBJ2-1; the match to TRBD2 covers 16 bases. This CDR3 comprises 16 residues. Per the germline V gene, CDR1 is DFQATT and CDR2 is SNEGSKA (reference sequence). Trimming at V came to 5 bases and at J to 8 bases, leaving 9 bases not matched to a gene. The CDR3 DNA follows: TGCAGTGCTGCGATCCCGGGACTAGCGGGAGGGGATGAGCAGTTCTTC. Amino acid sequence: CSAAIPGLAGGDEQFF.

This clonotype showed up many times. This chain links TRBV5-1 with TRBJ1-2; 10 bases line up with TRBD1. This CDR3 comprises 13 residues. Germline V gene lookup returns CDR1 SGHRS and CDR2 YFSETQ. The V segment lost 4 bases and the J segment 5 bases; nucleotides outside the gene matches: 2. CDR3 sequence (DNA): TGCGCCAGCAGCCCGGGACAGGGGTATGGCTACACCTTC. Amino acid sequence: CASSPGQGYGYTF.